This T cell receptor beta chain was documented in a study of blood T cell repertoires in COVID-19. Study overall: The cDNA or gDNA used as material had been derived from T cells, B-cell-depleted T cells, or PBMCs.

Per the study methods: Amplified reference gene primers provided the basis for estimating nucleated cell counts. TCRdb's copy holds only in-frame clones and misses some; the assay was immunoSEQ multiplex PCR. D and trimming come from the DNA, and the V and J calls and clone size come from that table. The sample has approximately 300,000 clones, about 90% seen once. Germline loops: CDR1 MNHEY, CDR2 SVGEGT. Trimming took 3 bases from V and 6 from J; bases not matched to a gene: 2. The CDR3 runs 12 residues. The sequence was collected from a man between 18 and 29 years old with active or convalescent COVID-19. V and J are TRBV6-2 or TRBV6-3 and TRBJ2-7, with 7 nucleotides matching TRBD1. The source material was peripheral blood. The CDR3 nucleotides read TGTGCCAGCAGTTATAGGGGGCTCGAGCAGTACTTC. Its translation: CASSYRGLEQYF.